These 18 T cell receptor beta chains came from one sample sequenced in a study of blood T cell repertoires in COVID-19 (TCRdb year 2020). Libraries were constructed by the immunoSEQ multiplex PCR assay. Sourced from immuneACCESS, this table was stored by TCRdb with only in-frame sequences that have V and J called. A share of the clones is absent; for the studies checked, an unresolved V gene accounts for under half, and the remainder has no known explanation. The sample includes some 170,000 clones, with 81% observed a single time. The biggest ten clones account for under 13% of the sample. What was sequenced was peripheral blood. The receptors derive from a human donor in a cohort sampled during active COVID-19.

CDR3 loop: CASSLDHSRPPLHF. The CDR3 DNA reads as TGTGCCAGCAGCTTGGACCATTCGAGGCCACCCCTCCACTTT. The chain is built from TRBV5-4 and TRBJ1-6; D is undetermined. This CDR3 has 14 residues. The V gene's germline CDR1 is SGHNT and CDR2 YYREEE (reference sequence). The V end lost 0 bases, the J end lost 11 bases, and 12 bases lay between the germline ends.

This chain links TRBV5-6 with TRBJ2-1; 8 bases are shared with TRBD2. Germline lookup yields CDR1 SGHDT and CDR2 YYEEEE. Germline trimming cut 5 bases from V and 6 bases from J; bases unmatched to any gene: 4. This CDR3 spans 13 amino acids. The CDR3 is CASRPRGGNEQFF. DNA for the CDR3: TGTGCCAGCAGGCCTCGGGGGGGCAATGAGCAGTTCTTC.

This clone was detected once. The V call is TRBV6-5, the J call TRBJ2-5; 9 bases line up with TRBD2. Germline CDR1 and CDR2: MNHEY and SVGAGI. The J segment lost 4 bases and the V segment lost 8 bases, leaving 8 bases of the junction unmatched. The CDR3 has 14 amino acids. The CDR3 DNA follows: TGTGCCAGCCTCGCGGGGGGGCCTGGAGAGACCCAGTACTTC. Translation gives CASLAGGPGETQYF.

V gene TRBV6-5 combines with J gene TRBJ1-1; D uncertain. CDR1 and CDR2 (germline): MNHEY, SVGAGI. V lost 8 bases to trimming and J lost 0 bases, with 13 bases between them. The CDR3 totals 14 residues. CDR3 region: CASGRELMNTEAFF. The CDR3 DNA reads as TGTGCCAGCGGAAGGGAGCTGATGAACACTGAAGCTTTCTTT.

Ten or more counts support this clone. The CDR3 is CASSSTPDRVGTGELFF. CDR3 nucleotide sequence: TGCGCCAGCAGCTCGACCCCGGACAGGGTTGGCACCGGGGAGCTGTTTTTT. This chain connects TRBV5-1 to TRBJ2-2, with 8 positions matching TRBD1. Germline-derived CDR1 and CDR2 are SGHRS and YFSETQ. The CDR3 has 17 amino acids. Unmatched junction bases numbered 11, after V lost 3 bases and J lost 4 bases.

CDR3: CASSVSQMSNQPQHF. CDR3 sequence (DNA): TGTGCCAGCAGTGTATCGCAGATGAGCAATCAGCCCCAGCATTTT. This rearrangement joins TRBV2 to TRBJ1-5; the D is unclear. Per the germline V gene, CDR1 is SNHLY and CDR2 is FYNNEI. The germline V and J ends were trimmed by 4 bases and 1 base, with 11 bases remaining between them. This CDR3 is built from 15 residues.

The CDR3 coding sequence is TGTGCCAGCAGTCGCTCGCGGGGGGGAGTGGCAGATACGCAGTATTTT. Its translation is CASSRSRGGVADTQYF. The chain uses TRBV7-2 and TRBJ2-3, with TRBD2 matching 9 bases. V lost 6 bases and J lost 4; bases outside the gene matches: 11. The CDR3 contains 16 residues. Germline CDR1 is SGHTA and CDR2 is FQGNSA. The entire variable domain, with the rest obtained from reference TRBV7-2 and TRBJ2-3, is as follows: GAGVSQSPSNKVTEKGKDVELRCDPISGHTALYWYRQSLGQGLEFLIYFQGNSAPDKSGLPSDRFSAERTGGSVSTLTIQRTQQEDSAVYLCASSRSRGGVADTQYFGPGTRLTVL.

This clone has just a few counts. This chain links TRBV7-3 with TRBJ2-3, with 7 bases that match TRBD1. Germline lookup yields CDR1 SGHTA and CDR2 FQGTGA. The CDR3 covers 15 residues. The V and J ends lost 4 bases and 5 bases, in that order; junction bases with no gene match: 9. The CDR3, as DNA: TGTGCCAGCAGCTCCCAGACAGGGTTCCGAGATACGCAGTATTTT. It specifies CASSSQTGFRDTQYF.

The V call is TRBV29-1, the J call TRBJ1-1; D is undetermined. Germline values: CDR1 SQVTM, CDR2 ANQGSEA. This CDR3 spans 15 amino acids. With 4 bases removed from V and 2 bases from J, the gap between germline ends came to 17 bases. In DNA form, the CDR3 reads TGCAGCGTTGTAGTAGGCGCGGCAGACAACACTGAAGCTTTCTTT. Its protein is CSVVVGAADNTEAFF.

A remark on this clone: Other nucleotide sequences in the sample specify the same CDR3. The V call is TRBV24-1, the J call TRBJ1-2; weak D call: TRBD1 (5 bases). Germline CDR1 and CDR2: KGHDR and SFDVKD. The ends were cut back, 9 bases at V and 0 bases at J, with 19 bases in the middle. The CDR3 loop spans 16 amino acids. DNA of the CDR3: TGTGCCACCGAAGGTGACAGAGACTCGGCTAACTATGGCTACACCTTC. Translating gives CATEGDRDSANYGYTF.

The chain combines TRBV7-9 with TRBJ2-2, with D possibly TRBD2 on 5 matching bases. The CDR3 has 13 amino acids. Germline V gene data show CDR1 as SEHNR and CDR2 as FQNEAQ (reference sequence). Trimming cost V 5 bases and J 8 bases, with 12 bases left between them. CDR3 sequence: CASSQEAAGELFF. DNA for the CDR3: TGTGCCAGCAGCCAAGAAGCGGCTGGGGAGCTGTTTTTT. Supplemented by reference TRBV7-9 and TRBJ2-2, the full variable domain reads DTGVSQNPRHKITKRGQNVTFRCDPISEHNRLYWYRQTLGQGPEFLTYFQNEAQLEKSRLLSDRFSAERPKGSFSTLEIQRTEQGDSAMYLCASSQEAAGELFFGEGSRLTVL.

The rearrangement links TRBV6-6 to TRBJ2-5, with a tentative D call TRBD2 (5 bases). V gave up 6 bases and J gave up 5 bases, with 10 bases separating them. Germline CDR1 is MNHNY and CDR2 is SVGAGI (reference sequence). This CDR3 is 12 amino acids long. In DNA, the CDR3 is TGTGCCAGCAGCAAGGGCGGGGAGACCCAGTACTTC. Amino acid sequence: CASSKGGETQYF.

This chain joins TRBV27 and TRBJ2-7; 9 bases align to TRBD1. CDR3 length: 17 amino acids. Germline V gene data show CDR1 as MNHEY and CDR2 as SMNVEV (reference sequence). Losses at the gene ends were 2 bases for V and 3 bases for J; bases not matched to a gene: 11. CDR3 nucleotides: TGTGCCAGCAGTTTACTAGCTGTCGGACAGGGGAACTACGAGCAGTACTTC. It is translated as CASSLLAVGQGNYEQYF.

The chain carries TRBV6-5 and TRBJ2-3; D gene ambiguous. Germline lookup yields CDR1 MNHEY and CDR2 SVGAGI. This CDR3 contains 14 residues. The germline V and J ends were trimmed by 7 bases and 3 bases, with 14 bases remaining between them. The CDR3 sequence: CASIRGTETDTQYF. The CDR3 DNA sequence: TGTGCCAGCATTAGAGGTACGGAAACAGATACGCAGTATTTT.

The chain employs TRBV7-9 and TRBJ2-3; 7 nucleotides agree with TRBD1. The germline CDR1 and CDR2 sequences are SEHNR and FQNEAQ (reference sequence). V lost 0 bases, J lost 6 bases, and 3 bases stayed unmatched. The CDR3 sequence is 14 residues long. The CDR3 here is CASSLAETGDTQYF. The DNA of the CDR3 is TGTGCCAGCAGCTTAGCGGAGACAGGGGATACGCAGTATTTT.

J is TRBJ2-3 and V is TRBV27; TRBD1 agrees at 8 bases. CDR3 size: 17 residues. The germline V gene has CDR1 MNHEY and CDR2 SMNVEV (reference sequence). Unmatched junction bases numbered 11, after V lost 2 bases and J lost 4 bases. DNA of the CDR3: TGTGCCAGCAGTTTACGTCGCGGACAGGGTGTGTCAGATACGCAGTATTTT. Amino acid sequence: CASSLRRGQGVSDTQYF.

The genes are TRBV9 and TRBJ1-4; 9 bases map to TRBD1. The junction had 1 base not matched to a gene; V was cut back by 3 bases and J by 4 bases. Per germline, CDR1 SGDLS and CDR2 YYNGEE. The length of the CDR3 is 14 residues. The CDR3 DNA sequence: TGTGCCAGCAGCGCGGGACAGGGTAATGAAAAACTGTTTTTT. Its protein is CASSAGQGNEKLFF.

The J gene is TRBJ2-7, the V gene TRBV7-8; 12 bases agree with TRBD2. CDR3 length equals 20 residues. V gave up 0 bases and J gave up 3 bases; unmatched junction bases: 15. Germline CDR1 reads SGHVS; CDR2 reads FQNEAQ. DNA for the CDR3: TGTGCCAGCAGCTTAGCGGTACTAGCGGGAGGATCGACCGGGATCTACGAGCAGTACTTC. Amino acids: CASSLAVLAGGSTGIYEQYF.